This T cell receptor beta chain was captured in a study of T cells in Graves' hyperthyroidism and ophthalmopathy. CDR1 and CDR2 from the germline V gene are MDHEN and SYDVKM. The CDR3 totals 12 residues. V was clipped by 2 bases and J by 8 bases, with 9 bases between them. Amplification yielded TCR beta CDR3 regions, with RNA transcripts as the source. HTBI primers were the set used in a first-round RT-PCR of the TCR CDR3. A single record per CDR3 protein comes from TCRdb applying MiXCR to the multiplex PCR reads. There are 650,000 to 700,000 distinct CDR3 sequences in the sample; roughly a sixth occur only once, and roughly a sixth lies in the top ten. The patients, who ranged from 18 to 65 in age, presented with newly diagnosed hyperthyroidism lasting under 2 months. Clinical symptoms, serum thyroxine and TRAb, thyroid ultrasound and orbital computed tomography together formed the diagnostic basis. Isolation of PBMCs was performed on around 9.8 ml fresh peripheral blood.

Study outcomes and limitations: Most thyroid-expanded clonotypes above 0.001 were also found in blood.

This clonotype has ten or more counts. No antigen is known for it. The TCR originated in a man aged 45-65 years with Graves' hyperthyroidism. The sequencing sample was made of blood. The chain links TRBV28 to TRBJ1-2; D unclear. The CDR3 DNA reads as TGTGCCAGCAGTTTAGTTCCCTGGGGCTACACCTTC. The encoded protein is CASSLVPWGYTF.